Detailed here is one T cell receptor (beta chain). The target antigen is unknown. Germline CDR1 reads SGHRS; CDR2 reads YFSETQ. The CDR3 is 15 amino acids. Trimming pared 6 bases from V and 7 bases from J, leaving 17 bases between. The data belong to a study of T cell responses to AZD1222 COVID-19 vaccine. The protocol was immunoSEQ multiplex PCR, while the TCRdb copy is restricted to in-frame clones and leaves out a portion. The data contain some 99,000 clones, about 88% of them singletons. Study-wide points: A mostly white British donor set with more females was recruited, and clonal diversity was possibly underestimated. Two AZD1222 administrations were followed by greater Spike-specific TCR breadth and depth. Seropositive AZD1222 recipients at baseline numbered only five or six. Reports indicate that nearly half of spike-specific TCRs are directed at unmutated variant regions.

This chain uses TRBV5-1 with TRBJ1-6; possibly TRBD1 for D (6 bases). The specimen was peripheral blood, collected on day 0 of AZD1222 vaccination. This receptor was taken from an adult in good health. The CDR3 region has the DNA TGCGCCAGCACGCCGGAGGGGGGGCACAATTCACCCCTCCACTTT. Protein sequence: CASTPEGGHNSPLHF.